The following is a TCR beta chain sequence with its context. Germline loops: CDR1 LNHDA, CDR2 SQIVND (reference sequence). Trimming shortened V by 8 bases and J by 4 bases, and 19 bases separated the two germline ends. The CDR3 contains 15 residues. Followed over time, Seattle patients had been enrolled while infection was active. The data belong to a study of blood T cell repertoires in COVID-19. Across the study: COVID-19 samples, acute and convalescent, were from the United States, Italy and Spain. Sample material is recorded as cDNA or gDNA derived from T cells, B-cell-depleted T cells, or PBMCs.

Produced via immunoSEQ multiplex PCR; TCRdb's table is partial and in-frame only. The table lists some 110,000 clones, approximately 85% of them singletons. This sequence was found in a woman of 80 years or more with COVID-19, enrolled during active disease. Input material: peripheral blood. The V gene is TRBV19, the J gene TRBJ2-3; tentative D call: TRBD1 (7 bases). CDR3 protein: CASSPKGQRADTQYF. In nucleotides, the CDR3 is TGTGCCAGTTCCCCAAAGGGACAGCGGGCAGATACGCAGTATTTT.